This is a list of T cell receptor beta chains from one sample in a study of blood T cell repertoires in COVID-19. Repertoires were generated with immunoSEQ multiplex PCR, while TCRdb's copy carries only in-frame clones and drops some. This table has roughly 160,000 clones, roughly 87% appearing once. Sequencing was done on a sample of peripheral blood. Every receptor here comes from a woman aged 60 to 75 who had recovered from COVID-19. Both conserved end residues are part of each CDR3. Each record gives: J gene, clone size, D gene, V gene, CDR3 DNA, CDR3 protein. The D gene is left open where the match is weak. Only part of the rows carry a size: once, few, many, or a class if the clone is expanded.

TRBJ2-5	.	TRBD2	TRBV5-1	TGCGCCAGCAGCCGAGGTAGCGGGGGGGCCCCCCTAGGAGAGACCCAGTACTTC	CASSRGSGGAPLGETQYF
TRBJ2-2	.	.	TRBV6-5	TGTGCCAGCAGTCCCAGAAGCCGGAGCGGGGAGCTGTTTTTT	CASSPRSRSGELFF
TRBJ1-5	.	.	TRBV20-1	TGCAGTGCCTCCGGTCAGCCCCAGCATTTT	CSASGQPQHF
TRBJ2-7	.	.	TRBV2	TGTGCCAGCAGTGGGGACATGGGCGGGGAGCAGTACTTC	CASSGDMGGEQYF
TRBJ2-1	.	TRBD2	TRBV7-6	TGTGCCAGCAGCTCCCTTAGCGGGGGGGGAACGAATGAGCAGTTCTTC	CASSSLSGGGTNEQFF
TRBJ2-5	.	.	TRBV28	TGTGCCAGCAGTTTAGGACACAGCGTGACGGAGACCCAGTACTTC	CASSLGHSVTETQYF
TRBJ1-2	.	.	TRBV9	TGTGCCAGCAGCGTAGTGGACGGACTATATGGCTACACCTTC	CASSVVDGLYGYTF
TRBJ2-5	.	TRBD2	TRBV6-5	TGTGCCAGCCATCCGGGGAGGGGCCAAGAGACCCAGTACTTC	CASHPGRGQETQYF
TRBJ1-2	few	TRBD1	TRBV19	TGTGCCAGTAGTATGGGACAGAGGGTGGCTGGCTACACCTTC	CASSMGQRVAGYTF
TRBJ1-2	.	.	TRBV5-6	TGTGCCAGCAGACCGAGACAAGACCTTCATAACTATGGCTACACCTTC	CASRPRQDLHNYGYTF
TRBJ1-2	.	.	TRBV27	TGTGCCAGCAGTTTAGTCCGCGGGGAGGGCTACACCTTC	CASSLVRGEGYTF
TRBJ2-3	.	TRBD2	TRBV7-8	TGTGCCAGCAGCTTACGCTTCGGGCGGGGGGGCGACACAGATACGCAGTATTTT	CASSLRFGRGGDTDTQYF
TRBJ1-6	.	TRBD1	TRBV3-1/TRBV3-2	TGTGCCAGCAGCCAGGGCTTTCAGGGGGGATATTCACCCCTCCACTTT	CASSQGFQGGYSPLHF
TRBJ1-1	.	TRBD1	TRBV10-3	TGTGCCATCAATCCGGGACAGATGAACACTGAAGCTTTCTTT	CAINPGQMNTEAFF
TRBJ2-7	.	.	TRBV29-1	TGCAGCGTTGACGACGGAGGCTACGAGCAGTACTTC	CSVDDGGYEQYF
TRBJ2-3	.	.	TRBV5-1	TGCGCCAGCAGCTTGGAGCCGATAGATACGCAGTATTTT	CASSLEPIDTQYF
TRBJ2-2	once	TRBD1	TRBV19	TGTGCCAGTACCGGGACAGGGGGGGCCGGGGAGCTGTTTTTT	CASTGTGGAGELFF
TRBJ1-1	.	TRBD1	TRBV3-1/TRBV3-2	TGTGCCAGCAGCGAGGGGGCGCTAATAGCTTTCTTT	CASSEGALIAFF
TRBJ2-1	.	TRBD1	TRBV5-5	TGTGCCAGCAGCGCGGACAGGCTCGAGTCCAATGAGCAGTTCTTC	CASSADRLESNEQFF
TRBJ2-3	.	TRBD2	TRBV3-1/TRBV3-2	TGTGCCAGCAGCCAGCCGGGGGGTTCCACAGATACGCAGTATTTT	CASSQPGGSTDTQYF
TRBJ1-6	.	TRBD1	TRBV19	TGTGCCAGTAGTATCGGACAGGGAGCTTCACCCCTCCACTTT	CASSIGQGASPLHF
TRBJ2-5	.	TRBD1	TRBV18	TGTGCCAGCTCCCGCACCGACAGGGAAGAGACCCAGTACTTC	CASSRTDREETQYF
TRBJ1-2	.	TRBD1	TRBV3-1/TRBV3-2	TGTGCCAGCAGCCATGCCGACAGGGACTATGGCTACACCTTC	CASSHADRDYGYTF
TRBJ2-7	.	TRBD2	TRBV29-1	TGCAGCGTAAAAACCCCAGCGGGGGGATTCGAGCAGTACTTC	CSVKTPAGGFEQYF
TRBJ2-6	.	.	TRBV30	TGTGCCTGGAGTCTCCTCCCGGCCAACGTCCTGACTTTC	CAWSLLPANVLTF
TRBJ1-2	.	TRBD1	TRBV5-4	TGTGCCAGCAGCTTGGAGACAGGGAGCGGTGGCTACACCTTC	CASSLETGSGGYTF
TRBJ1-4	.	TRBD1	TRBV4-1	TGCGCCAGCAGCCATCAAATGACAGGGGCAACGGAAAAACTGTTTTTT	CASSHQMTGATEKLFF